The rows below give T cell receptor beta chains drawn from one sample of a study of T cell responses to AZD1222 COVID-19 vaccine. Profiling relied on immunoSEQ multiplex PCR, and the TCRdb table lists in-frame clones only, not all of them. The sample records about 150,000 clones, 88% being singletons. The source was peripheral blood, collected on day 0 of AZD1222 vaccination. All receptors derive from an adult in good health. Both conserved end residues are part of each CDR3. The D gene is left open where the match is weak. For some rows the clone size is stated as once, few or many, or as a class when expanded; others skip it.

d_call clone_size j_call v_call cdr3_nt cdr3_aa
TRBD1 once TRBJ2-7 TRBV2 TGTGCCAGCAACAGGGGGAGAAACGAGCAGTACTTC CASNRGRNEQYF
TRBD1 - TRBJ2-3 TRBV19 TGTGCCAGTAGGTCGGGACAGGTGACCACAGATACGCAGTATTTT CASRSGQVTTDTQYF
TRBD2 - TRBJ2-1 TRBV29-1 TGCAGCGTTGAAGGGACTAGCGGGGGCACTTACAATGAGCAGTTCTTC CSVEGTSGGTYNEQFF
- - TRBJ2-7 TRBV21-1 TGTGCCAGCAGCAACCGGGACAGGGGCCTCGAGCAGTACTTC CASSNRDRGLEQYF
- - TRBJ1-4 TRBV3-1/TRBV3-2 TGTGCCAGCAGCCAAGGGGATAGTCGAGAAAAACTGTTTTTT CASSQGDSREKLFF
- - TRBJ2-7 TRBV6-1 TGTGCCAGCAGTGAAGCGGGCTACGAGCAGTACTTC CASSEAGYEQYF
TRBD1 few TRBJ2-7 TRBV6-5 TGTGCCAGCAGTTACTCGTTGGGAACAGGGGGTTACGAGCAGTACTTC CASSYSLGTGGYEQYF
- - TRBJ1-6 TRBV3-1/TRBV3-2 TGTGCCAGCAGTAATAGGGCGGGGAATTCACCCCTCCACTTT CASSNRAGNSPLHF
- - TRBJ1-3 TRBV4-1 TGCGCCAGCAGCCAAGCCTCCGACAGCGTCTCTGGAAACACCATATATTTT CASSQASDSVSGNTIYF
TRBD1 once TRBJ1-1 TRBV5-5 TGTGCCAGCAGCCTAGACAGGGTAGGCACTGAAGCTTTCTTT CASSLDRVGTEAFF
TRBD1 - TRBJ1-2 TRBV19 TGTGCCAGTAGTTTACCCGGGACAGGGGTTGGTTATGGCTACACCTTC CASSLPGTGVGYGYTF
- - TRBJ2-7 TRBV12-3/TRBV12-4 TGTGCCAGCAGTACCAACTACGAGCAGTACTTC CASSTNYEQYF
- - TRBJ1-5 TRBV6-5 TGTGCCAGCAGTTCATACTCGACGGGTGGCGATCAGCCCCAGCATTTT CASSSYSTGGDQPQHF
TRBD1 - TRBJ1-1 TRBV11-2 TGTGCCAGCAGCTTAGGAGACAGGGGAAACACTGAAGCTTTCTTT CASSLGDRGNTEAFF
- - TRBJ1-6 TRBV6-5 TGTGCCAGCAGGGATCCGGGGGGGCCTAATTCACCCCTCCACTTT CASRDPGGPNSPLHF
TRBD1 - TRBJ1-1 TRBV7-2 TGTGCCAGCAGCAACAGGGGGCTGGTCACTGAAGCTTTCTTT CASSNRGLVTEAFF
- - TRBJ2-5 TRBV7-2 TGTGCCAGCAGCTTAGGCAGGGCTACCCCTCGCGTAGAGACCCAGTACTTC CASSLGRATPRVETQYF
TRBD2 - TRBJ2-7 TRBV5-1 TGCGCCAGCAGCAGGGGAGGGGAACCCTACGAGCAGTACTTC CASSRGGEPYEQYF
- - TRBJ1-5 TRBV10-3 TGTGCCATCAGTGAGCAGGCGGGGGGCGGTCAGCCCCAGCATTTT CAISEQAGGGQPQHF
TRBD1 - TRBJ1-2 TRBV7-9 TGTGCCAGCAGATCGACAGGGATGGACTATGGCTACACCTTC CASRSTGMDYGYTF
TRBD1 - TRBJ1-2 TRBV4-3 TGCGCCAGCAGCCATCAGGGGGCGCGTGGCTACACCTTC CASSHQGARGYTF
- few TRBJ2-2 TRBV2 TGTGCCAGCAGTGAAAGGCAGGCGAACACCGGGGAGCTGTTTTTT CASSERQANTGELFF
TRBD1 - TRBJ1-1 TRBV4-2 TGTGCCAGCAGCCAAGTGACAGGGAATGATGCTTTCTTT CASSQVTGNDAFF
TRBD1 - TRBJ2-5 TRBV7-2 TGTGCCAGCAGCGGGCGGACAGGGGGCCGGTCAGAGACCCAGTACTTC CASSGRTGGRSETQYF
TRBD1 - TRBJ1-4 TRBV28 TGTGCCAGCAGTGGAACAGGGGCCCTTAATGAAAAACTGTTTTTT CASSGTGALNEKLFF
- - TRBJ2-5 TRBV6-2/TRBV6-3 TGTGCCAGCAGTACCTCGGGACACCCGGCCCTCCAAGAGACCCAGTACTTC CASSTSGHPALQETQYF
TRBD1 - TRBJ2-3 TRBV5-1 TGCGCCAGCAGCCCGGAAGGACAGGTCACAGATACGCAGTATTTT CASSPEGQVTDTQYF
- once TRBJ1-4 TRBV28 TGTGCCAGCAGTATGGTTGGTGTGCAACCTAATGAAAAACTGTTTTTT CASSMVGVQPNEKLFF
- few TRBJ2-7 TRBV11-1 TGTGCCAGCAGCTTATCGGCCAGGGGATACGAGCAGTACTTC CASSLSARGYEQYF
- - TRBJ2-7 TRBV14 TGTGCCAGCAGCCAGACACAATACGAGCAGTACTTC CASSQTQYEQYF
- few TRBJ2-1 TRBV12-3/TRBV12-4 TGTGCCAGCAGCAATGGACAGTACAATGAGCAGTTCTTC CASSNGQYNEQFF
TRBD1 - TRBJ2-5 TRBV3-1/TRBV3-2 TGTGCCAGCAGCCAGACAGGGAGAGAGACCCAGTACTTC CASSQTGRETQYF
- - TRBJ1-1 TRBV7-2 TGTGCCAGCAGCGAGAACACTGAAGCTTTCTTT CASSENTEAFF
- - TRBJ2-7 TRBV5-1 TGCGCCAGCAGCTTGGCACCCCAGACGTCCTACGAGCAGTACTTC CASSLAPQTSYEQYF
- - TRBJ2-3 TRBV11-2 TGTGCCAGCAGCTTAGGGGGAGCGGGTACGCAGTATTTT CASSLGGAGTQYF
TRBD1 once TRBJ1-6 TRBV5-1 TGCGCCAGCAGCTTTGGGACAGGGACATCCTATAATTCACCCCTCCACTTT CASSFGTGTSYNSPLHF
- - TRBJ2-3 TRBV5-1 TGCGCCAGCAGCTTGGCCGGAAGAGCCCAATCTATCGATACGCAGTATTTT CASSLAGRAQSIDTQYF
- - TRBJ2-7 TRBV19 TGTGCCAGTAGTATTGCAGCCCCCTACGAGCAGTACTTC CASSIAAPYEQYF
- - TRBJ1-1 TRBV7-2 TGTGCCAGCAGCTTAGGTCTAGGTGTGAACACTGAAGCTTTCTTT CASSLGLGVNTEAFF
- - TRBJ1-5 TRBV6-1 TGTGCCAGCAGTGAAGATTGGACCCCGGGGGCATATCAGCCCCAGCATTTT CASSEDWTPGAYQPQHF
- - TRBJ1-5 TRBV10-2 TGCGCCAGCAGAGGGACTGATAGCAATCAGCCCCAGCATTTT CASRGTDSNQPQHF
TRBD1 - TRBJ1-5 TRBV3-1/TRBV3-2 TGTGCCAGCAGCCCCCGCGGAGGGACAGCAAATCAGCCCCAGCATTTT CASSPRGGTANQPQHF
- - TRBJ1-1 TRBV5-1 TGCGCCAGCATTGGTCCTATGAACACTGAAGCTTTCTTT CASIGPMNTEAFF
TRBD1 - TRBJ1-2 TRBV28 TGTGCCAGCAGTCCCCAATCCGGGACAGGAGGCTACACCTTC CASSPQSGTGGYTF
- - TRBJ1-2 TRBV28 TGTGCCAGCAGAGCTCAATACAGGGAGAGCTATGGCTACACCTTC CASRAQYRESYGYTF
TRBD2 - TRBJ2-7 TRBV5-4 TGTGCCAGCAGCTTGGGCGGGGGGGCTCGCGAGCAGTACTTC CASSLGGGAREQYF
- - TRBJ1-3 TRBV4-1 TGCGCCAGCAGCCAAAAAAGGAGCTCTGGAAACACCATATATTTT CASSQKRSSGNTIYF